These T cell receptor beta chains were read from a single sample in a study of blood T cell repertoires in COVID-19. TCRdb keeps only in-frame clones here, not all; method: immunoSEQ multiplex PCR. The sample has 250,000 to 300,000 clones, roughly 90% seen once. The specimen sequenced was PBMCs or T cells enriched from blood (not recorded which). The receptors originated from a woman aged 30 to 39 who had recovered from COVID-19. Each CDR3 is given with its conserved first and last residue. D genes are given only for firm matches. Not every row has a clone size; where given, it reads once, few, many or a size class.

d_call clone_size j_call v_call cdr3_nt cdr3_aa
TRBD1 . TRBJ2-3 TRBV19 TGTGCCAGTAGTATGCAAGCCGGGACAGGGAAAAGCACAGATACGCAGTATTTT CASSMQAGTGKSTDTQYF
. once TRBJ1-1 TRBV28 TGTGCCAGCAGTTTAAGGGGCTACACTGAAGCTTTCTTT CASSLRGYTEAFF
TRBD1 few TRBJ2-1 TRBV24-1 TGTGCCACCAGTGATTATGGACAGGGGGCCCATGAGCAGTTCTTC CATSDYGQGAHEQFF
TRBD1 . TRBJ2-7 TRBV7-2 TGTGCCAGCAGCTTATCGTCCGGGACAGGGGCCTACGAGCAGTACTTC CASSLSSGTGAYEQYF
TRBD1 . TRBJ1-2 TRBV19 TGTGCCAGTAGTATTCGGGACAGGAAGTATGGCTACACCTTC CASSIRDRKYGYTF
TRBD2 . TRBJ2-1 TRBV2 TGTGCCAGTAGTAGCGGGAGGGCAACCAATGAGCAGTTCTTC CASSSGRATNEQFF
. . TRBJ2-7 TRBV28 TGTGCCAGCAGTTCCAGAGAGCAGTACTTC CASSSREQYF
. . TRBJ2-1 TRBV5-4 TGTGCCAGCAGCCGAGAAACGAAGCCCCGCTACAATGAGCAGTTCTTC CASSRETKPRYNEQFF
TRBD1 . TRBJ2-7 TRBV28 TGTGCCAGCAGGTATACAGGGGGAGTTTACTACGAGCAGTACTTC CASRYTGGVYYEQYF
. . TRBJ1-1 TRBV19 TGTGCCAGTAGGAGCAGGTCGGTAACTGAAGCTTTCTTT CASRSRSVTEAFF
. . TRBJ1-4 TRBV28 TGTGCCACTGAGGGCGCAACTAATGAAAAACTGTTTTTT CATEGATNEKLFF
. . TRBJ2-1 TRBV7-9 TGTGCCAGCAGCCTAATCAATGAGCAGTTCTTC CASSLINEQFF
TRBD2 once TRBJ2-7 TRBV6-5 TGTGCCAGCAGTTATACTAGCGGGGGGTCCTACGAGCAGTACTTC CASSYTSGGSYEQYF
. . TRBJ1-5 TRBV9 TGTGCCAGCAGCTCCGGAGAGTGGCCCCAGCATTTT CASSSGEWPQHF
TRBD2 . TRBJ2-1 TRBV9 TGTGCCAGCCTAGGGTGCCCCTTCCGGACTAGCGGTAATAATGAGCAGTTCTTC CASLGCPFRTSGNNEQFF
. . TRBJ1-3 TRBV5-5 TGTGCCAGCAGCTTGGTTCCGACATCTGGAAACACCATATATTTT CASSLVPTSGNTIYF
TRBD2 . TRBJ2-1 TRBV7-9 TGTGCCAGCAGCAAACCGGGACTAGCGGGAATGGAAAATGAGCAGTTCTTC CASSKPGLAGMENEQFF
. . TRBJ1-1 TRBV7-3 TGTGCCAGCAGCTTAGGTGCAGGTCTGACGACTGAAGCTTTCTTT CASSLGAGLTTEAFF
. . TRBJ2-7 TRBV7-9 TGTGCCAGCAGCTTTTCGGGAGAGGGATACGAGCAGTACTTC CASSFSGEGYEQYF
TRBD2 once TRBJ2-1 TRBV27 TGTGCCAGCAGTCCCCGGACTAGGTGGGATGTAAATGAGCAGTTCTTC CASSPRTRWDVNEQFF
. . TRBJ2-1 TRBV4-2 TGTGCCAGCAGCCGACGCGGGACGGTCGGGTATGAGCAGTTCTTC CASSRRGTVGYEQFF
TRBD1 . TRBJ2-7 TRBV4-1 TGCGCCAGCAGCTTGCAGGGGGCCAGCTACGAGCAGTACTTC CASSLQGASYEQYF
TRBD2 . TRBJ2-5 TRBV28 TGTGCCACCCTAGCGGGAGTTTACCAACAAGAGACCCAGTACTTC CATLAGVYQQETQYF
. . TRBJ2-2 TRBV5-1 TGCGCCAGCAGAGGGGTACCAACTACGAACACCGGGGAGCTGTTTTTT CASRGVPTTNTGELFF
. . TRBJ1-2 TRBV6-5 TGTGCCAGCAGCGGGGGGCCTGGCTACACCTTC CASSGGPGYTF
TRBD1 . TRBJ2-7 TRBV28 TGTGCCAGCAGTTTAGCAGGGACAGGGAAGGACGAGCAGTACTTC CASSLAGTGKDEQYF
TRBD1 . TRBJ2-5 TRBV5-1 TGCGCCAGCAGCTTGGCGGACAGGGGAGAGACCCAGTACTTC CASSLADRGETQYF
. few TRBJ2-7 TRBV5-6 TGTGCCAGCAGCTTGGAGGGACTTGCCGCTCGCGCTGCGCAGTACTTC CASSLEGLAARAAQYF
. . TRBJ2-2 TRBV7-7 TGTGCTAGCAGCCCTCGAACGGTAGCGATCAACACCGGGGAGCTGTTTTTT CASSPRTVAINTGELFF
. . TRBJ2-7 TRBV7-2 TGTGCCAGCAGCTTAGACTCGTTGGGGTCGGAGGTGCAGTACTTC CASSLDSLGSEVQYF
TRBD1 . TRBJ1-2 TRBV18 TGTGCCAGCTCACCTCGGGCGCCCGGGACAGGGGATAGTGGCTACACCTTC CASSPRAPGTGDSGYTF